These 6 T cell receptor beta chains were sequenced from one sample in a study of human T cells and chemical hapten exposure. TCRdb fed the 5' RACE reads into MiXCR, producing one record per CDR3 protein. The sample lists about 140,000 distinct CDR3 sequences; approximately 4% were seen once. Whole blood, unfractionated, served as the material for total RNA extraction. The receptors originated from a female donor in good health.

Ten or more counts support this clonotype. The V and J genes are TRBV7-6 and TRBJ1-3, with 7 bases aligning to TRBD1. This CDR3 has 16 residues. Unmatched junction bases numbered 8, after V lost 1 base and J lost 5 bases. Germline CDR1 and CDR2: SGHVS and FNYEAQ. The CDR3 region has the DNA TGTGCCAGCAGCTTAGTCGCCGGGACAGATCGAAACACCATATATTTT. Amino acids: CASSLVAGTDRNTIYF.

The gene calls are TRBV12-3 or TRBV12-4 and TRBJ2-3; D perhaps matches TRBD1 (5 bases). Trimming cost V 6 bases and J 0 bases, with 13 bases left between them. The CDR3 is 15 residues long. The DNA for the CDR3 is TGTGCCAGCAGCCAGACAGAGGAAAGCACAGATACGCAGTATTTT. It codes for CASSQTEESTDTQYF.

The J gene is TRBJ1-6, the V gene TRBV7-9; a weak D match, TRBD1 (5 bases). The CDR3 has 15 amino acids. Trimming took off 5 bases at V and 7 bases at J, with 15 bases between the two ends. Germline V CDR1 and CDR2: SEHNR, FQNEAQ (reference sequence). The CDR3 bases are TGTGCCAGCAGCCCTCCGGGGGTAGGAAATTCACCCCTCCACTTT. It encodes CASSPPGVGNSPLHF. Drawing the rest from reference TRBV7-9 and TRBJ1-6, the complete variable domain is DTGVSQNPRHKITKRGQNVTFRCDPISEHNRLYWYRQTLGQGPEFLTYFQNEAQLEKSRLLSDRFSAERPKGSFSTLEIQRTEQGDSAMYLCASSPPGVGNSPLHFGNGTRLTVT.

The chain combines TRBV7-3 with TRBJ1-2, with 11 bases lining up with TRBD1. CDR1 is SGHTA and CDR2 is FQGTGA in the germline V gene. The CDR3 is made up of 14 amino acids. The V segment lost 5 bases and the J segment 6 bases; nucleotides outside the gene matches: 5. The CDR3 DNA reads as TGTGCCAGCAGCCCAGGGACAGGGGGTAATGGCTACACCTTC. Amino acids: CASSPGTGGNGYTF.

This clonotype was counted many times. The CDR3 DNA reads TGTGCCATCAGACCACAGGGGGATACGCAGTATTTT. Amino acid sequence: CAIRPQGDTQYF. V usage is TRBV10-3 and J usage is TRBJ2-3; 7 bases are shared with TRBD1. Looked up from germline, CDR1 is ENHRY and CDR2 is SYGVKD. Unmatched junction bases numbered 3, after V lost 6 bases and J lost 6 bases. This CDR3 region has 12 residues.

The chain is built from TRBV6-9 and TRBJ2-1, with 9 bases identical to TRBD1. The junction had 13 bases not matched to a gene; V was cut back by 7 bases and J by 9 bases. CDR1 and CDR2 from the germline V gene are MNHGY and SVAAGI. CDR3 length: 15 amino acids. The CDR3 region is CASTSGTGLPGEQFF. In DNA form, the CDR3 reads TGTGCCAGCACCTCCGGGACAGGGTTGCCTGGTGAGCAGTTCTTC.